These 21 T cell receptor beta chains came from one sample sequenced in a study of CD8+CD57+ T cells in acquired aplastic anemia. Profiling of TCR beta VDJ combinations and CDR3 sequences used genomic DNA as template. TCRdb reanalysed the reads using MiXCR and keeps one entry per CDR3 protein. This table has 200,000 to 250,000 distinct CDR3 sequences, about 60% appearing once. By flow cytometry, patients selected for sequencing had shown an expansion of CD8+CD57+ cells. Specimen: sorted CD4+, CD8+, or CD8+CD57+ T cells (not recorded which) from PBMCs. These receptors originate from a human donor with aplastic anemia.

The CDR3, as DNA: TGCAGTGCTTCGATCACCCACGAGCAGTACTTC. This codes for CSASITHEQYF. This chain uses TRBV20-1 with TRBJ2-7, with unresolved D. From germline, CDR1 is DFQATT and CDR2 SNEGSKA (reference sequence). The CDR3 spans 11 residues. Trimming pared 5 bases from V and 5 bases from J, leaving 10 bases between.

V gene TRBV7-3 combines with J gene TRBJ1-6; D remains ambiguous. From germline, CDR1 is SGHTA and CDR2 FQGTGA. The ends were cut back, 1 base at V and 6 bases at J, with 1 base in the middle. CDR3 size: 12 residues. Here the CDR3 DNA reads TGTGCCAGCAGCTTAAGTAATTCACCCCTCCACTTT. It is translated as CASSLSNSPLHF.

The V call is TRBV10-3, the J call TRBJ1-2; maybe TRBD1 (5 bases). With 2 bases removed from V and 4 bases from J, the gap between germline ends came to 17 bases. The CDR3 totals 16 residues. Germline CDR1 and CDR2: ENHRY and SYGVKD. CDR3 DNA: TGTGCCATCAGTGAGCCAACCTCAAGACAGTCCTATGGCTACACCTTC. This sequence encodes CAISEPTSRQSYGYTF.

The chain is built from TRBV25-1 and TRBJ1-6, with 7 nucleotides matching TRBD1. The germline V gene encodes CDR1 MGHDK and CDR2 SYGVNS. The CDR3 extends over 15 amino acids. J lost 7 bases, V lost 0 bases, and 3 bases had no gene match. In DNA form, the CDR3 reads TGTGCCAGCAGTGAATACAGGGGGGAGAATTCACCCCTCCACTTT. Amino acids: CASSEYRGENSPLHF.

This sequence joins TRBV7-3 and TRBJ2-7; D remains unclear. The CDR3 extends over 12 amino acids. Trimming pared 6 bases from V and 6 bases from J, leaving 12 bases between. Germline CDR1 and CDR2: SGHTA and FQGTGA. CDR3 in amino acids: CASSWESGEQYF. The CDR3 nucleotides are TGTGCCAGCAGTTGGGAATCGGGCGAGCAGTACTTC.

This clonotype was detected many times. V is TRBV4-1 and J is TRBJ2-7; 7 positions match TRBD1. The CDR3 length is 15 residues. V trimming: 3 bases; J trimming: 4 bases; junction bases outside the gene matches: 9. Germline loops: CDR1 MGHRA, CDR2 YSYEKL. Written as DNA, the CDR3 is TGCGCCAGCAGCCAGGAAGAGGGGGCTTTGTACGAGCAGTACTTC. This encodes CASSQEEGALYEQYF.

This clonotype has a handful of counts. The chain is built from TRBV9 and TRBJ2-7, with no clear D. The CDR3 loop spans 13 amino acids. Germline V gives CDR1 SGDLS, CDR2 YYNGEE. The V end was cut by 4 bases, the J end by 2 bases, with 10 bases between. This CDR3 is CASSIKDAYEQYF. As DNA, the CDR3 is TGTGCCAGCAGCATAAAGGATGCCTACGAGCAGTACTTC.

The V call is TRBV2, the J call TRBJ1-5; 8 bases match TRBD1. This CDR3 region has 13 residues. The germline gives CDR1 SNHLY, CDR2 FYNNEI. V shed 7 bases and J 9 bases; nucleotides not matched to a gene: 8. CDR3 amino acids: CASKGQASMPQHF. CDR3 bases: TGTGCCAGCAAGGGACAGGCGTCTATGCCCCAGCATTTT.

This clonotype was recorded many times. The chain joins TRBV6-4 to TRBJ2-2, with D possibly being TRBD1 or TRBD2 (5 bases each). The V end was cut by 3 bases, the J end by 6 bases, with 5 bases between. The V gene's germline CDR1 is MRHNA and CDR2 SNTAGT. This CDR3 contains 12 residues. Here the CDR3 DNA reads TGTGCCAGCAGTGAGGGGGCCGGGGAGCTGTTTTTT. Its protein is CASSEGAGELFF.

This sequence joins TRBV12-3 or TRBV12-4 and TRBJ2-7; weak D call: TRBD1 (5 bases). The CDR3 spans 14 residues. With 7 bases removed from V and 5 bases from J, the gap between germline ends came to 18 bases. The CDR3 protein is CASTTTRGAHEQYF. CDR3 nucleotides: TGTGCCAGCACCACGACTCGTGGGGCTCACGAGCAGTACTTC.

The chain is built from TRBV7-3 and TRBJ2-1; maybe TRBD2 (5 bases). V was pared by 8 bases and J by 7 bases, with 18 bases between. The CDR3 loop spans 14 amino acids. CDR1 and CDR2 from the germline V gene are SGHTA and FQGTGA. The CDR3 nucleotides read TGTGCCAGCCAACCCGAACAGCGGACGAATGAGCAGTTCTTC. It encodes CASQPEQRTNEQFF.

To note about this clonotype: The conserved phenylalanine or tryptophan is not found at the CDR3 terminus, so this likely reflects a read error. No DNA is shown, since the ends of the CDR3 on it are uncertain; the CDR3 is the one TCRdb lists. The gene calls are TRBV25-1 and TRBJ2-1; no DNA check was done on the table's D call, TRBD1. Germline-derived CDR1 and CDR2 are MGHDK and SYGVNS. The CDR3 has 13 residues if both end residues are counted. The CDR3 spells CASSEHPRDRVIL.

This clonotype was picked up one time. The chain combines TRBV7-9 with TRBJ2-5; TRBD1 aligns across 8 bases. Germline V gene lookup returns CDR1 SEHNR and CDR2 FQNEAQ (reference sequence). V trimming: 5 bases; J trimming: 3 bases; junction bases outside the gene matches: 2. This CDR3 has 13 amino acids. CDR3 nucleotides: TGTGCCAGCAGCCAGGGACAGGAAGAGACCCAGTACTTC. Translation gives CASSQGQEETQYF.

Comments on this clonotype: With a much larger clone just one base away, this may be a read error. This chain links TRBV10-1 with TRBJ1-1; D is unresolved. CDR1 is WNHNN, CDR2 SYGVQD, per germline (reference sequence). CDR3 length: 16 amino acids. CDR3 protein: CAGSYSRRDRSTEAFF. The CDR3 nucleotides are TGTGCCGGCAGTTACTCGAGGCGGGATCGGAGCACTGAAGCTTTCTTT.

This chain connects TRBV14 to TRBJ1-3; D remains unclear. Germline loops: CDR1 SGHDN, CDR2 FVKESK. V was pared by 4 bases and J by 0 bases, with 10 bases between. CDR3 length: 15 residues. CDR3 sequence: CASSLYTISGNTIYF. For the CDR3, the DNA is TGTGCCAGCAGCCTTTACACCATCTCTGGAAACACCATATATTTT.

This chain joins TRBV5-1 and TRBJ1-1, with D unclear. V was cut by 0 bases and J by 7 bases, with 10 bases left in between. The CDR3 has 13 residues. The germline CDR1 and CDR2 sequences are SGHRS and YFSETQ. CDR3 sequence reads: CASSLANGFEAFF. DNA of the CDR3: TGCGCCAGCAGCTTGGCCAACGGGTTTGAAGCTTTCTTT.

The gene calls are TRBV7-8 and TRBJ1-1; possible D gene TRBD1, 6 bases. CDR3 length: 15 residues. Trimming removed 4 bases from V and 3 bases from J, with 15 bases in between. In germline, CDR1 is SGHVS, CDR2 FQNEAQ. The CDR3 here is CASSWSTGMDTEAFF. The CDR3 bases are TGTGCCAGCAGCTGGTCAACAGGGATGGACACTGAAGCTTTCTTT.

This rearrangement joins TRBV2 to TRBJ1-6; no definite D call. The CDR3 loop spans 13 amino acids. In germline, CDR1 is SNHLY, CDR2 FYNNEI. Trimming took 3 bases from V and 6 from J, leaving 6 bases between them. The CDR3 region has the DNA TGTGCCAGCAGTGACGAGAGTAATTCACCCCTCCACTTT. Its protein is CASSDESNSPLHF.

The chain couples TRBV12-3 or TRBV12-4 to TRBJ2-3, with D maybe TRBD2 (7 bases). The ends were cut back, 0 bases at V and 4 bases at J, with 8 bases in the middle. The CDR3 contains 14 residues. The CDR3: CASSLAGGPDTQYF. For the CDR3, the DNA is TGTGCCAGCAGTTTAGCGGGGGGGCCAGATACGCAGTATTTT.

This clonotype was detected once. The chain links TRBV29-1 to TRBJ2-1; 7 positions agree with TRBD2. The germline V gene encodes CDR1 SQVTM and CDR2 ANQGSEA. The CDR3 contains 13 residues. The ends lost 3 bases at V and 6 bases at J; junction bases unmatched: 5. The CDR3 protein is CSVDGGSGNEQFF. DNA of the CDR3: TGCAGCGTTGACGGGGGGTCAGGCAATGAGCAGTTCTTC.

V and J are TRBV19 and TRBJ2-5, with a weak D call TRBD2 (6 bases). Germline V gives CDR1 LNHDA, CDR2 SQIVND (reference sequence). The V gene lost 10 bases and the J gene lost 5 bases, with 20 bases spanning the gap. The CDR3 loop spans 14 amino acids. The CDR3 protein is CATQSEGMGETQYF. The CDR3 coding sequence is TGTGCCACCCAATCGGAGGGGATGGGCGAGACCCAGTACTTC.